This T cell receptor beta chain originates from a study of blood T cell dynamics during melanoma immunotherapy. Sequencing used immunoSEQ multiplex PCR; TCRdb keeps in-frame clones, though not all of them. Found here are some 11,000 clones, over 65% of them singletons; the top ten hold 19%. Described time point: pre-treatment baseline. Response was assessed by RECIST 1.1 at 12 weeks, except a couple of rapid progressors. Patients had no prior systemic cancer treatment, immunosuppressants or other active cancers. J gave up 7 bases and V 0 bases, and 9 bases lay outside the gene matches. The CDR3 is 15 residues long.

This chain connects TRBV5-3 to TRBJ1-2; 7 nucleotides match TRBD1. TRBV5-3 is assigned to the ORF class and has an uncertain function. The sequence came from a human donor with melanoma. This specimen consisted of blood, obtained from a patient treated with checkpoint blockade. The chain's CDR3 is CARSLEATGRSGYTF. In nucleotides, the CDR3 is TGTGCCAGAAGCTTGGAGGCGACAGGGAGGAGTGGCTACACCTTC.